These 11 T cell receptor beta chains were all obtained from the same sample, sequenced in a study of identifying expanded T cells in peripheral blood. TCRdb keeps only in-frame clones here, not all; method: immunoSEQ multiplex PCR. The table shows 70,000 to 95,000 clones, with about 87% occurring only once. The source material was blood. These receptor sequences come from a person between 18 and 75 years old in good health.

The rearrangement links TRBV6-6 to TRBJ1-2; D not certain. Germline V gives CDR1 MNHNY, CDR2 SVGAGI (reference sequence). The ends were cut back, 5 bases at V and 4 bases at J, with 14 bases in the middle. The CDR3 has 14 residues. The CDR3 spells CASSKDPGGYGYTF. The CDR3 region has the DNA TGTGCCAGCAGTAAAGACCCGGGAGGCTATGGCTACACCTTC.

The V call is TRBV7-9, the J call TRBJ1-5; D is unclear. Germline values: CDR1 SEHNR, CDR2 FQNEAQ (reference sequence). With 5 bases removed from V and 1 base from J, the gap between germline ends came to 18 bases. The CDR3 has 17 residues. The CDR3, as DNA: TGTGCCAGCAGCAAATCGACCGGTCTGGGGAGCAATCAGCCCCAGCATTTT. It specifies CASSKSTGLGSNQPQHF. Together with reference TRBV7-9 and TRBJ1-5, the CDR3 gives the full variable domain: DTGVSQNPRHKITKRGQNVTFRCDPISEHNRLYWYRQTLGQGPEFLTYFQNEAQLEKSRLLSDRFSAERPKGSFSTLEIQRTEQGDSAMYLCASSKSTGLGSNQPQHFGDGTRLSIL.

The chain is built from TRBV7-2 and TRBJ2-1; 13 positions match TRBD2. The CDR3 contains 18 residues. Germline V gene sequence: CDR1 SGHTA, CDR2 FQGNSA. V gave up 5 bases and J gave up 8 bases; unmatched junction bases: 15. The CDR3 reads CASSLTSGRAGSWDEQFF. As DNA, the CDR3 is TGTGCCAGCAGCCTCACTAGCGGGAGGGCCGGGAGTTGGGATGAGCAGTTCTTC.

V usage is TRBV11-2 and J usage is TRBJ2-5; D remains unclear. Per the germline V gene, CDR1 is SGHAT and CDR2 is FQNNGV. The V and J ends lost 5 bases and 5 bases respectively, with 15 bases between them. The CDR3 totals 14 residues. The CDR3 sequence: CASSPQRTGETQYF. CDR3 DNA: TGTGCCAGCAGCCCCCAAAGGACGGGTGAGACCCAGTACTTC. The full variable domain, rest sourced from reference TRBV11-2 and TRBJ2-5, is EAGVAQSPRYKIIEKRQSVAFWCNPISGHATLYWYQQILGQGPKLLIQFQNNGVVDDSQLPKDRFSAERLKGVDSTLKIQPAKLEDSAVYLCASSPQRTGETQYFGPGTRLLVL.

The chain joins TRBV7-6 to TRBJ1-3; D may be TRBD1 (5 bases). This CDR3 is built from 14 residues. V was clipped by 1 base and J by 4 bases, with 8 bases between them. Germline assignment: CDR1 SGHVS and CDR2 FNYEAQ. This CDR3 reads CASSLVEGGNTIYF. DNA of the CDR3: TGTGCCAGCAGCTTAGTGGAGGGGGGAAACACCATATATTTT.

The chain couples TRBV14 to TRBJ1-1, with 7 positions matching TRBD1. The CDR3 sequence is 16 residues long. Losses at the gene ends were 1 base for V and 4 bases for J; bases not matched to a gene: 9. Germline loops: CDR1 SGHDN, CDR2 FVKESK. The CDR3 reads CASSQGQGRTLTEAFF. The CDR3, as DNA: TGTGCCAGCAGCCAAGGACAGGGAAGAACCCTCACTGAAGCTTTCTTT.

This clone was recorded only once. This chain connects TRBV7-9 to TRBJ1-6, with 11 bases matching TRBD1. The CDR3 extends over 15 amino acids. Germline lookup yields CDR1 SEHNR and CDR2 FQNEAQ (reference sequence). V gave up 6 bases and J gave up 9 bases; unmatched junction bases: 7. The CDR3 protein is CASSARTGGISPLHF. The CDR3 DNA follows: TGTGCCAGCAGTGCAAGGACAGGGGGCATTTCACCCCTCCACTTT.

The chain is built from TRBV9 and TRBJ1-1; TRBD1 might be the D (5 bases). Trimming pared 1 base from V and 1 base from J, leaving 11 bases between. CDR3 length: 15 amino acids. CDR1 is SGDLS, CDR2 YYNGEE, per germline. DNA of the CDR3: TGTGCCAGCAGCGTAAGTTCTGGGGCGAACACTGAAGCTTTCTTT. It specifies CASSVSSGANTEAFF.

The CDR3 loop reads CASTLSGSGADTQYF. As DNA, the CDR3 is TGTGCCAGCACCCTCAGCGGGAGTGGGGCAGATACGCAGTATTTT. J is TRBJ2-3 and V is TRBV7-9; 8 bases line up with TRBD2. This CDR3 has 15 residues. The germline CDR1 and CDR2 sequences are SEHNR and FQNEAQ (reference sequence). V trimming: 7 bases; J trimming: 4 bases; junction bases outside the gene matches: 10.

Remarks on this clone: The junction and the germline gene differ at one end; a read error may be behind it. This chain uses TRBV4-2 with TRBJ2-1; 10 bases align to TRBD2. This CDR3 has 18 residues. Germline V lookup: CDR1 LGHNA, CDR2 YNFKEQ. The CDR3 DNA follows: TGTGCCAGCAGCCAAGATCTTTATCCAGCGGGGGGGTACATTGAGCAGTTCTTC. It translates to CASSQDLYPAGGYIEQFF.

This sequence joins TRBV29-1 and TRBJ1-1, with 8 bases fitting TRBD1. This CDR3 region has 13 residues. Germline V gives CDR1 SQVTM, CDR2 ANQGSEA. The trim removed 4 bases at V and 5 bases at J, leaving 6 bases unmatched. Written as DNA, the CDR3 is TGCAGCGTTGTCCCAGGGGGCAGAACTGAAGCTTTCTTT. Translated, it gives CSVVPGGRTEAFF.